This T cell receptor (beta chain) is drawn from a study of T cells in Graves' hyperthyroidism and ophthalmopathy. Study-level points and caveats: Ophthalmopathy and stable hyperthyroidism were told apart by a 13 V-J model. For ophthalmopathy, model prediction preceded onset by a median 6.5 months.

This clonotype was observed many times. Its cognate antigen is unknown. Patients were excluded for uncontrolled infection, other autoimmune disease, pregnancy or lactation. The CDR3 loop spans 18 amino acids. Trimming removed 5 bases at V and 0 bases at J, with 22 bases between. Per germline, CDR1 SGHVS and CDR2 FQNEAQ. Using RNA transcripts as the source, TCR beta CDR3 regions were amplified. The primer set for the first-round RT-PCR of the TCR CDR3 was HTBI. TCRdb reprocessed the multiplex PCR reads via MiXCR and lists one record per CDR3 protein. Of hundreds of thousands of distinct CDR3 sequences detected, about 15% appear once; the ten largest clones hold about 4%.

Material: blood. This chain joins TRBV7-8 and TRBJ1-2, with D possibly being TRBD1 (6 bases). This sequence was found in a middle-aged woman with Graves' ophthalmopathy. The CDR3 nucleotides are TGTGCCAGCAGCCCCGGGCGGGGGGCGGGGATAACTAACTATGGCTACACCTTC. This gives the protein CASSPGRGAGITNYGYTF. The complete variable domain, with remaining parts taken from reference TRBV7-8 and TRBJ1-2, reads GAGVSQSPRYKVAKRGQDVALRCDPISGHVSLFWYQQALGQGPEFLTYFQNEAQLDKSGLPSDRFFAERPEGSVSTLKIQRTQQEDSAVYLCASSPGRGAGITNYGYTFGSGTRLTVV.